A single sample gave rise to the 11 T cell receptor beta chains below, sequenced in a study of shared clonotypes between healthy human individuals. As defined, naive CD8 cells were CD45RO-negative and positively selected for CCR7, with terminally differentiated effector memory CD45RA+ cells excluded. The table came from immunoSEQ multiplex PCR; TCRdb's copy has only in-frame clones and leaves some out. Seen here are some 2 million clones, approximately 94% observed once, and the top ten hold 1% to 1.3%. The sample comprised naive CD8+ T cells sorted from blood. These TCRs come from a man between 18 and 35 years old in good health.

This clone was observed a single time. The chain joins TRBV6-6 to TRBJ2-2, with 8 nucleotides matching TRBD1. CDR1 and CDR2 from the germline V gene are MNHNY and SVGAGI (reference sequence). V gave up 7 bases and J gave up 6 bases; unmatched junction bases: 7. The CDR3 is 14 residues long. The CDR3 DNA is TGTGCCAGCACCCTGGACAGGGCCCCCGGGGAGCTGTTTTTT. Its protein product is CASTLDRAPGELFF.

This chain connects TRBV27 to TRBJ2-6; no definite D call. V was clipped by 8 bases and J by 0 bases, with 5 bases between them. The CDR3 runs 13 residues. CDR1 is MNHEY and CDR2 is SMNVEV in the germline V gene (reference sequence). CDR3 DNA: TGTGCCAGCTGTCCCTCTGGGGCCAACGTCCTGACTTTC. Its translation: CASCPSGANVLTF. The full variable domain, with the rest looked up from reference TRBV27 and TRBJ2-6, is EAQVTQNPRYLITVTGKKLTVTCSQNMNHEYMSWYRQDPGLGLRQIYYSMNVEVTDKGDVPEGYKVSRKEKRNFPLILESPSPNQTSLYFCASCPSGANVLTFGAGSRLTVL.

V is TRBV6-5 and J is TRBJ1-2; no clear D. This CDR3 has 13 amino acids. The germline V gene encodes CDR1 MNHEY and CDR2 SVGAGI. V shed 7 bases and J shed 11 bases, with 20 bases lying between them. CDR3 sequence: CASTYPGHVGYTF. CDR3 bases: TGTGCCAGCACCTACCCAGGCCACGTTGGGTACACCTTC.

Worth noting for this clone: The same CDR3 can be traced to other DNA sequences in this sample. The chain is built from TRBV9 and TRBJ2-3; D not certain. The CDR3 contains 15 residues. The germline CDR1 and CDR2 sequences are SGDLS and YYNGEE. The V end lost 2 bases, the J end lost 1 base, and 11 bases lay between the germline ends. CDR3 sequence (DNA): TGTGCCAGCAGCGTCCCAACGGGTGGCACAGATACGCAGTATTTT. Translated, it gives CASSVPTGGTDTQYF.

The V and J genes are TRBV7-9 and TRBJ1-2, with TRBD1 identical over 7 bases. This CDR3 is 12 amino acids long. Looked up from germline, CDR1 is SEHNR and CDR2 is FQNEAQ (reference sequence). With V trimmed by 5 bases and J by 6 bases, 3 bases remained unmatched. In nucleotides, the CDR3 is TGTGCCAGCAGCCGGGGACAGAATGGCTACACCTTC. Protein sequence: CASSRGQNGYTF.

Regarding this clone: The sample holds other DNA sequences that translate to the same CDR3. V and J are TRBV4-1 and TRBJ1-1, with D maybe TRBD1 (6 bases). V lost 1 base, J lost 1 base, and 7 bases lay in between. The germline V gene encodes CDR1 MGHRA and CDR2 YSYEKL. This CDR3 has 14 amino acids. This chain's CDR3 is CASSQGQANTEAFF. CDR3 sequence (DNA): TGCGCCAGCAGCCAAGGACAGGCGAACACTGAAGCTTTCTTT.

V and J are TRBV10-2 and TRBJ1-2; the D is unclear. Deletions cut 0 bases from V and 4 bases from J, with 9 bases between. The CDR3 spans 14 residues. Germline V lookup: CDR1 WSHSY, CDR2 SAAADI. Written as DNA, the CDR3 is TGCGCCAGCAGTGAGTCGATACAGTTCTATGGCTACACCTTC. As protein: CASSESIQFYGYTF.

The CDR3 nucleotides are TGTGCCAGCAGTGCCCAGACAGGGAGTGGATTCACTGAAGCTTTCTTT. Translating it yields CASSAQTGSGFTEAFF. The V and J genes are TRBV6-1 and TRBJ1-1, with 7 bases lining up with TRBD1. The CDR3 runs 16 residues. Germline trimming cut 4 bases from V and 4 bases from J; bases unmatched to any gene: 12. Germline V gene data show CDR1 as MNHNS and CDR2 as SASEGT.

This sequence joins TRBV7-8 and TRBJ2-5; D is undetermined. Germline V gene lookup returns CDR1 SGHVS and CDR2 FQNEAQ. The CDR3 runs to 14 residues. V lost 11 bases to trimming and J lost 1 base, with 17 bases between them. In nucleotides, the CDR3 is TGTGCCCTTGCCGAGTACGAGGCCCAAGAGACCCAGTACTTC. It encodes CALAEYEAQETQYF.

The rearrangement joins TRBV5-1 to TRBJ1-3; D ambiguous. The CDR3 sequence is 14 residues long. Germline loops: CDR1 SGHRS, CDR2 YFSETQ. V lost 2 bases, J lost 0 bases, and 6 bases lay in between. Here the CDR3 DNA reads TGCGCCAGCAGCTTTGGGAACTCTGGAAACACCATATATTTT. Encoded protein: CASSFGNSGNTIYF.

The V call is TRBV11-2, the J call TRBJ2-7; the D gene is possibly TRBD1 (5 bases). Trimming shortened V by 4 bases and J by 0 bases, and 7 bases separated the two germline ends. Germline V gene data show CDR1 as SGHAT and CDR2 as FQNNGV. CDR3 length: 13 residues. The CDR3 DNA sequence: TGTGCCAGCAGCTACGACAGCTCCTACGAGCAGTACTTC. Translating gives CASSYDSSYEQYF.